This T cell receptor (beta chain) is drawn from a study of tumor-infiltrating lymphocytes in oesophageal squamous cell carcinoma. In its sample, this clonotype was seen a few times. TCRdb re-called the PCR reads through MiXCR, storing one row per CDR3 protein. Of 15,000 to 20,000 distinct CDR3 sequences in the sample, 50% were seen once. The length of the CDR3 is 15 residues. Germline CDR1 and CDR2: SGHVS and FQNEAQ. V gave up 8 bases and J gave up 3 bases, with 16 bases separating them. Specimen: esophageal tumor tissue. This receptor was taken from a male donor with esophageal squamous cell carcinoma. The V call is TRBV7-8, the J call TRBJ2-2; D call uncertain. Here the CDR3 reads CASCLETVDTGELFF. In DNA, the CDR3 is TGTGCCAGCTGTCTTGAGACGGTTGACACCGGGGAGCTGTTTTTT.